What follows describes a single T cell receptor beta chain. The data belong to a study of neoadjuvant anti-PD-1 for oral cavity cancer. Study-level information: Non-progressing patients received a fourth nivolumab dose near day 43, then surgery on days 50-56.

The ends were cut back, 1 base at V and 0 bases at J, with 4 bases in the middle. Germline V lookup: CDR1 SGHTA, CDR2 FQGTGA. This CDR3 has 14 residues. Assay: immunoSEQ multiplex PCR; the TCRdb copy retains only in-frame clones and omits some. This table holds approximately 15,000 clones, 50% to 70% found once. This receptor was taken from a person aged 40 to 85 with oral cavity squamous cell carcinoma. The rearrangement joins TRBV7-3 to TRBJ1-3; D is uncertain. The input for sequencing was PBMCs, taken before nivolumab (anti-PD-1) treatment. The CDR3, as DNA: TGTGCCAGCAGCTTAAGCCCCTCTGGAAACACCATATATTTT. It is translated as CASSLSPSGNTIYF.